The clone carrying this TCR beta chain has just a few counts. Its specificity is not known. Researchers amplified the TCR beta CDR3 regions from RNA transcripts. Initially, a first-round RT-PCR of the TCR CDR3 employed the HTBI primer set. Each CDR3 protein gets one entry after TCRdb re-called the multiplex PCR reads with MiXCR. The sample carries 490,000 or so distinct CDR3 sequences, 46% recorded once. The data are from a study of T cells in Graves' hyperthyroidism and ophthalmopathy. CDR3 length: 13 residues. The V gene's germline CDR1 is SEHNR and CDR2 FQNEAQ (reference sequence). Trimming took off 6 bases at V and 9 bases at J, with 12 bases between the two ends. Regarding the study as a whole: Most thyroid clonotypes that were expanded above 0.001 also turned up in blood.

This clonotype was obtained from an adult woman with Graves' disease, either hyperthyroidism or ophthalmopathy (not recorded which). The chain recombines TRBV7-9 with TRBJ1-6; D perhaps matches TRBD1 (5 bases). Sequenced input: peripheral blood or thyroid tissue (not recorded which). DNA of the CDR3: TGTGCCAGCAGTGCTCCGGGGGGTTCACCCCTCCACTTT. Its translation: CASSAPGGSPLHF.